The next 25 T cell receptor beta chains were all read from a single sample in a study of Graves' ophthalmopathy and Graves' hyperthyroidism. RNA served as the template for amplifying TCR beta CDR3 regions. HTBI primers were employed in first-round RT-PCR, then a second-round multiplex PCR followed. One entry per CDR3 protein results from TCRdb running MiXCR on the multiplex PCR reads. The sample has around 590,000 distinct CDR3 sequences, just under 40% seen once. Sequencing was performed on peripheral blood or thyroid tissue (not recorded which). Receptor source: an adult man with Graves' hyperthyroidism.

This clonotype has at least ten counts. The gene calls are TRBV9 and TRBJ2-5; D might be TRBD2 (6 bases). The CDR3 runs 16 residues. Germline V lookup: CDR1 SGDLS, CDR2 YYNGEE. V lost 4 bases and J lost 4, with 20 bases in between. The CDR3 DNA is TGTGCCAGCAGCACCGACTCTGGGGACTTCCTAGAGACCCAGTACTTC. As protein: CASSTDSGDFLETQYF.

The rearrangement uses TRBV9 and TRBJ2-1; a weak D match, TRBD2 (5 bases). CDR1 and CDR2 from the germline V gene are SGDLS and YYNGEE. With 3 bases removed from V and 9 bases from J, the gap between germline ends came to 10 bases. This CDR3 has 12 amino acids. The CDR3 protein is CASSALAGEQFF. The CDR3 DNA sequence: TGTGCCAGCAGCGCCCTAGCCGGTGAGCAGTTCTTC.

This clonotype occurred a few times. The chain is built from TRBV7-9 and TRBJ1-2, with D tentatively TRBD1 (5 bases). The CDR3 contains 16 residues. Germline V gene data show CDR1 as SEHNR and CDR2 as FQNEAQ (reference sequence). Trimming left V 5 bases short and J 0 bases short, with 16 bases between. CDR3 DNA: TGTGCCAGCAGCCCGGTGGGGCCGAATACTAACTATGGCTACACCTTC. Residues: CASSPVGPNTNYGYTF.

The chain joins TRBV5-1 to TRBJ1-2, with TRBD1 matching over 7 bases. The CDR3 sequence is 15 residues long. Germline V gives CDR1 SGHRS, CDR2 YFSETQ. The junction had 6 bases not matched to a gene; V was cut back by 0 bases and J by 4 bases. The CDR3 DNA follows: TGCGCCAGCAGCTTGGGGGGCAGGGGGTTCTATGGCTACACCTTC. It codes for CASSLGGRGFYGYTF.

This clonotype was counted ten times or more. The CDR3 coding sequence is TGCAGTGCTAGTGCTTTGGCAAAGAGCTCCTACGAGCAGTACTTC. Translating it yields CSASALAKSSYEQYF. V gene TRBV20-1 combines with J gene TRBJ2-7; D unclear. CDR3 size: 15 residues. Trimming took 3 bases from V and 0 from J, leaving 15 bases between them. CDR1 and CDR2 (germline): DFQATT, SNEGSKA (reference sequence).

This clonotype is a singleton in its sample. V gene TRBV2 combines with J gene TRBJ2-7; 10 bases map to TRBD1. Germline V gives CDR1 SNHLY, CDR2 FYNNEI. The CDR3 loop spans 15 amino acids. V dropped 6 bases and J dropped 6; count of bases not matched to a gene: 11. CDR3 region: CASSSSPGQGSEQYF. The CDR3 nucleotides are TGTGCCAGCAGCTCCTCCCCGGGACAGGGGAGCGAGCAGTACTTC.

This clonotype was found many times. The chain couples TRBV7-8 to TRBJ2-7; 10 bases align to TRBD2. With V trimmed by 5 bases and J by 0 bases, 13 bases remained unmatched. Germline V gene data show CDR1 as SGHVS and CDR2 as FQNEAQ. The CDR3 length is 18 residues. CDR3 bases: TGTGCCAGCAGCCCCAATGGACTAGCGGCCCTCTTCTCCTACGAGCAGTACTTC. It codes for CASSPNGLAALFSYEQYF. The whole variable domain, remainder taken from reference TRBV7-8 and TRBJ2-7, is GAGVSQSPRYKVAKRGQDVALRCDPISGHVSLFWYQQALGQGPEFLTYFQNEAQLDKSGLPSDRFFAERPEGSVSTLKIQRTQQEDSAVYLCASSPNGLAALFSYEQYFGPGTRLTVT.

There are many counts of this clonotype. The CDR3 protein is CASSLAGVNTGELFF. CDR3 in DNA: TGTGCCAGCAGTTTAGCGGGGGTGAACACCGGGGAGCTGTTTTTT. The J gene is TRBJ2-2, the V gene TRBV12-3 or TRBV12-4; tentatively, D is TRBD1 or TRBD2 (5 bases each). The CDR3 runs 15 residues. V shed 0 bases and J shed 1 base, with 6 bases lying between them.

This clonotype was detected ten times or more. The chain carries TRBV12-3 or TRBV12-4 and TRBJ2-5; TRBD2 aligns across 11 bases. The ends lost 3 bases at V and 5 bases at J; junction bases unmatched: 11. CDR3 length: 17 residues. This CDR3 is CASSFSLAGGWRETQYF. In DNA, the CDR3 is TGTGCCAGCAGTTTTAGTCTAGCGGGGGGATGGCGCGAGACCCAGTACTTC.

With respect to this clonotype: A read error may be the cause here, since a much bigger clone is one base away. The rearrangement links TRBV9 to TRBJ1-6, with 11 positions matching TRBD1. The germline V gene encodes CDR1 SGDLS and CDR2 YYNGEE. The CDR3 contains 15 residues. The CDR3, as DNA: TGTGCCAGCGGCGTAGGACAGGGGGCTAGTTCACCCCTCCACTTT. It encodes CASGVGQGASSPLHF.

The chain combines TRBV7-9 with TRBJ2-7, with D maybe TRBD2 (6 bases). The CDR3 is made up of 15 amino acids. V was shortened by 1 base and J by 5 bases, with 15 bases between the two germline ends. Germline CDR1 SEHNR, CDR2 FQNEAQ (reference sequence). CDR3 region: CASSLVGRGRDEQYF. The CDR3 DNA sequence: TGTGCCAGCAGCTTAGTCGGGAGAGGCAGGGACGAGCAGTACTTC. The full variable domain, completed using reference TRBV7-9 and TRBJ2-7, is DTGVSQNPRHKITKRGQNVTFRCDPISEHNRLYWYRQTLGQGPEFLTYFQNEAQLEKSRLLSDRFSAERPKGSFSTLEIQRTEQGDSAMYLCASSLVGRGRDEQYFGPGTRLTVT.

This clonotype has a count of ten or more. The chain links TRBV29-1 to TRBJ2-7, with a weak D call TRBD1 (5 bases). There are 13 residues in the CDR3. The germline V gene has CDR1 SQVTM and CDR2 ANQGSEA. Deletions cut 0 bases from V and 2 bases from J, with 8 bases between. CDR3 nucleotide sequence: TGCAGCGTTGAAGAACCCAGGGCCTACGAGCAGTACTTC. It is translated as CSVEEPRAYEQYF.

The chain couples TRBV7-9 to TRBJ2-5; no clear D gene. Germline V lookup: CDR1 SEHNR, CDR2 FQNEAQ (reference sequence). This CDR3 has 16 residues. Trimming removed 2 bases at V and 2 bases at J, with 15 bases between. The CDR3 DNA reads as TGTGCCAGCAGCTTACAGATTACAGAAGCTCAAGAGACCCAGTACTTC. This encodes CASSLQITEAQETQYF.

The genes are TRBV9 and TRBJ2-7; weak D call: TRBD1 (5 bases). V was clipped by 4 bases and J by 0 bases, with 17 bases between them. The length of the CDR3 is 16 residues. CDR1 and CDR2 from the germline V gene are SGDLS and YYNGEE. CDR3 nucleotides: TGTGCCAGCAGCTTGGTCGGCAGGGAAAACTCCTACGAGCAGTACTTC. Its translation is CASSLVGRENSYEQYF.

In this sample, this clonotype turned up many times. V gene TRBV19 combines with J gene TRBJ1-2, with D perhaps TRBD1 (6 bases). From germline, CDR1 is LNHDA and CDR2 SQIVND (reference sequence). There are 13 residues in the CDR3. The V gene lost 3 bases and the J gene lost 4 bases, with 9 bases spanning the gap. The CDR3 DNA sequence: TGTGCCAGTAGTATCGACAGGCTCTATGGCTACACCTTC. It yields the protein CASSIDRLYGYTF.

The rearrangement joins TRBV12-5 to TRBJ2-7, with a possible D match to TRBD2 (6 bases). Germline V gives CDR1 LGHNT, CDR2 FRNRAP. The CDR3 has 15 amino acids. With 0 bases removed from V and 6 bases from J, the gap between germline ends came to 15 bases. The CDR3 bases are TGTGCTAGTGGTTTGGTTGGGACTGGAGGCGGCGAGCAGTACTTC. Translated, it gives CASGLVGTGGGEQYF.

This clonotype was seen repeatedly, ten times or more. V usage is TRBV20-1 and J usage is TRBJ1-1; TRBD1 is a possible D gene (5 bases). The CDR3 totals 13 residues. The V end lost 7 bases, the J end lost 4 bases, and 16 bases lay between the germline ends. Per germline, CDR1 DFQATT and CDR2 SNEGSKA (reference sequence). The CDR3 region is CSVGTAGGTEAFF. The CDR3 DNA reads TGCAGTGTTGGGACGGCCGGCGGCACTGAAGCTTTCTTT.

The chain couples TRBV29-1 to TRBJ1-2; possible D gene TRBD1, 6 bases. The length of the CDR3 is 18 residues. Germline CDR1 is SQVTM and CDR2 is ANQGSEA. Trimming removed 7 bases from V and 2 bases from J, with 29 bases in between. CDR3: CSGSSGVNTGDINYGYTF. CDR3 nucleotides: TGCAGCGGTTCTAGCGGGGTGAACACCGGGGACATAAACTATGGCTACACCTTC.

V and J are TRBV2 and TRBJ1-5; D perhaps matches TRBD1 (5 bases). Germline loops: CDR1 SNHLY, CDR2 FYNNEI. The CDR3 length is 14 residues. This chain's CDR3 is CARDGRARNQPQHF. The CDR3 DNA follows: TGTGCTAGGGACGGACGGGCGCGCAATCAGCCCCAGCATTTT.

This clonotype was found many times. This sequence joins TRBV5-8 and TRBJ1-5; weak D call: TRBD1 (5 bases). Trimming removed 0 bases at V and 4 bases at J, with 8 bases between. CDR3 size: 14 residues. The germline gives CDR1 SGHTS, CDR2 YDEGEE. CDR3 sequence reads: CASSLGQRNQPQHF. DNA for the CDR3: TGTGCCAGCAGCTTGGGACAGCGGAATCAGCCCCAGCATTTT.

This clonotype was detected many times. The V and J genes are TRBV15 and TRBJ2-5, with a tentative D call TRBD2 (6 bases). V was trimmed by 0 bases and J by 3 bases, leaving 11 bases between them. Germline values: CDR1 LNHNV, CDR2 YYDKDF (reference sequence). The CDR3 length is 15 residues. The CDR3 bases are TGTGCCACCAGCAGAGATCCGTGGACTAAAGAGACCCAGTACTTC. Its protein is CATSRDPWTKETQYF.

On this clonotype itself: The conserved phenylalanine or tryptophan normally closing the CDR3 is absent here, so this likely arose from a read error. It is unclear where the CDR3 begins or ends on the DNA, so no DNA is shown, and the CDR3 is as TCRdb lists it. The chain uses TRBV7-9 and TRBJ1-3. Looked up from germline, CDR1 is SEHNR and CDR2 is FQNEAQ (reference sequence). The CDR3 is made up of 12 amino acids, end residues included. The CDR3 protein is CASSLSTGTSVT.

This sequence joins TRBV10-3 and TRBJ1-1; D ambiguous. The germline V gene encodes CDR1 ENHRY and CDR2 SYGVKD. The V end was cut by 6 bases, the J end by 0 bases, with 23 bases between. The CDR3 is 18 amino acids. Here the CDR3 reads CAIREEVGDRLMNTEAFF. The CDR3 DNA sequence: TGTGCCATCAGGGAGGAGGTCGGGGATCGACTCATGAACACTGAAGCTTTCTTT.

Ten or more counts support this clonotype. The J gene is TRBJ1-1, the V gene TRBV29-1; D unclear. V was pared by 3 bases and J by 0 bases, with 14 bases between. The germline V gene has CDR1 SQVTM and CDR2 ANQGSEA. The CDR3 covers 15 residues. The CDR3 is CSVDLAVGMNTEAFF. CDR3 sequence (DNA): TGCAGCGTTGACTTGGCGGTGGGGATGAACACTGAAGCTTTCTTT.

This clonotype occurred a few times. The chain employs TRBV11-2 and TRBJ2-7, with TRBD1 identical over 10 bases. The CDR3 sequence is 13 residues long. The ends lost 5 bases at V and 9 bases at J; junction bases unmatched: 7. Germline-derived CDR1 and CDR2 are SGHAT and FQNNGV. The CDR3 nucleotides read TGTGCCAGCAGCGAGACAGGGGGCTTTACGCAGTACTTC. Translation gives CASSETGGFTQYF.